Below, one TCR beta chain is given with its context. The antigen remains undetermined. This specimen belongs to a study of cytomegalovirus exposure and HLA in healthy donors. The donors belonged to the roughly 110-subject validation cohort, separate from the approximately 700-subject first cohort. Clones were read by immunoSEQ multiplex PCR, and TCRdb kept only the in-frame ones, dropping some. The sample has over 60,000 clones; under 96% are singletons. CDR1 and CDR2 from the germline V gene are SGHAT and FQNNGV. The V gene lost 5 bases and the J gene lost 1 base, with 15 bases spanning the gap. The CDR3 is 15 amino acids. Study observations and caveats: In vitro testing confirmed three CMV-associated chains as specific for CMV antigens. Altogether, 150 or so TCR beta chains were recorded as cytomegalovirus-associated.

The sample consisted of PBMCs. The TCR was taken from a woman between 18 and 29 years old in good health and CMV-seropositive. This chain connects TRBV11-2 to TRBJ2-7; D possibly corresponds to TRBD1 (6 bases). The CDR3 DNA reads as TGTGCCAGCAGCCAACCAGGGGAAGGTTCCTACGAGCAGTACTTC. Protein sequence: CASSQPGEGSYEQYF.